These 5 T cell receptor beta chains were all obtained from the same sample, sequenced in a study of blood T cell repertoires in COVID-19. The data were produced by immunoSEQ multiplex PCR, yet TCRdb's version contains in-frame clones alone and is incomplete. The sample has 150,000 to 200,000 clones, more than 60% seen once; the top ten hold around 2.8%. Material: peripheral blood. The origin of the receptors is a man aged 65 to 79 with acute or convalescent COVID-19.

J is TRBJ1-5 and V is TRBV7-9; 7 bases are a match to TRBD1. Germline CDR1 and CDR2: SEHNR and FQNEAQ (reference sequence). V trimming: 1 base; J trimming: 3 bases; junction bases outside the gene matches: 9. This CDR3 has 17 amino acids. This chain's CDR3 is CASSLVSLGQPNQPQHF. The CDR3 coding sequence is TGTGCCAGCAGCTTAGTCTCCTTGGGACAGCCCAATCAGCCCCAGCATTTT.

V gene TRBV4-1 combines with J gene TRBJ1-1, with no clear D. Germline lookup yields CDR1 MGHRA and CDR2 YSYEKL. The V and J ends lost 2 bases and 3 bases respectively, with 7 bases between them. The CDR3 spans 13 residues. This chain's CDR3 is CASSQPGYTEAFF. For the CDR3, the DNA is TGCGCCAGCAGCCAACCGGGATACACTGAAGCTTTCTTT.

This clone was seen ten or more times. J is TRBJ2-3 and V is TRBV9; 8 bases align to TRBD1. There are 19 residues in the CDR3. The J segment lost 2 bases and the V segment lost 2 bases, leaving 16 bases of the junction unmatched. Germline CDR1 reads SGDLS; CDR2 reads YYNGEE. The CDR3 loop reads CASSVYSGTGFQDTDTQYF. Written as DNA, the CDR3 is TGTGCCAGCAGCGTCTATTCCGGGACAGGATTTCAGGACACAGATACGCAGTATTTT.

This clone appeared a single time. In DNA, the CDR3 is TGTGCCAGCAGCTTAGTAGGGACAGAAAATCAGCCCCAGCATTTT. This sequence encodes CASSLVGTENQPQHF. The chain employs TRBV7-8 and TRBJ1-5; 7 bases are a match to TRBD1. This CDR3 spans 15 amino acids. The V gene end was trimmed by 1 base and the J gene end by 4 bases; junction bases not matched to a gene: 4. Germline CDR1 reads SGHVS; CDR2 reads FQNEAQ. The full variable domain, in which reference TRBV7-8 and TRBJ1-5 provide the parts outside the CDR3, is GAGVSQSPRYKVAKRGQDVALRCDPISGHVSLFWYQQALGQGPEFLTYFQNEAQLDKSGLPSDRFFAERPEGSVSTLKIQRTQQEDSAVYLCASSLVGTENQPQHFGDGTRLSIL.

The gene calls are TRBV9 and TRBJ2-7, with 10 bases aligning to TRBD1. CDR1 and CDR2 from the germline V gene are SGDLS and YYNGEE. Unmatched junction bases numbered 10, after V lost 4 bases and J lost 6 bases. The CDR3 spans 15 residues. CDR3: CASSSTGQGVSEQYF. CDR3 sequence (DNA): TGTGCCAGCAGCTCGACAGGACAGGGGGTTTCCGAGCAGTACTTC.